This TCR beta chain derives from a study of blood T cell repertoires in COVID-19. For the study at large: Sites across the United States, Italy and Spain contributed samples from acute and convalescent COVID-19. T cells, B-cell-depleted T cells, or PBMCs supplied cDNA or gDNA.

Source study methods: Nucleated cell number was recorded as an estimate derived from reference gene primer amplification. TCRdb's table, derived via immunoSEQ multiplex PCR, lists solely in-frame clones and lacks some. The V and J calls and clone size are taken from that table; D and trimming were inferred from the DNA. The data contain about 81,000 clones, around 82% of them singletons. The germline gives CDR1 SGHRS, CDR2 YFSETQ. Unmatched junction bases numbered 13, after V lost 6 bases and J lost 9 bases. The CDR3 has 15 amino acids. Sequencing was performed on peripheral blood. The gene calls are TRBV5-1 and TRBJ2-1, with TRBD1 identical over 9 bases. The TCR comes from a human donor in a cohort sampled during active COVID-19. The CDR3 loop is CASTQRDREISEQFF. In DNA, the CDR3 is TGCGCCAGCACCCAACGGGACAGGGAGATCTCTGAGCAGTTCTTC.